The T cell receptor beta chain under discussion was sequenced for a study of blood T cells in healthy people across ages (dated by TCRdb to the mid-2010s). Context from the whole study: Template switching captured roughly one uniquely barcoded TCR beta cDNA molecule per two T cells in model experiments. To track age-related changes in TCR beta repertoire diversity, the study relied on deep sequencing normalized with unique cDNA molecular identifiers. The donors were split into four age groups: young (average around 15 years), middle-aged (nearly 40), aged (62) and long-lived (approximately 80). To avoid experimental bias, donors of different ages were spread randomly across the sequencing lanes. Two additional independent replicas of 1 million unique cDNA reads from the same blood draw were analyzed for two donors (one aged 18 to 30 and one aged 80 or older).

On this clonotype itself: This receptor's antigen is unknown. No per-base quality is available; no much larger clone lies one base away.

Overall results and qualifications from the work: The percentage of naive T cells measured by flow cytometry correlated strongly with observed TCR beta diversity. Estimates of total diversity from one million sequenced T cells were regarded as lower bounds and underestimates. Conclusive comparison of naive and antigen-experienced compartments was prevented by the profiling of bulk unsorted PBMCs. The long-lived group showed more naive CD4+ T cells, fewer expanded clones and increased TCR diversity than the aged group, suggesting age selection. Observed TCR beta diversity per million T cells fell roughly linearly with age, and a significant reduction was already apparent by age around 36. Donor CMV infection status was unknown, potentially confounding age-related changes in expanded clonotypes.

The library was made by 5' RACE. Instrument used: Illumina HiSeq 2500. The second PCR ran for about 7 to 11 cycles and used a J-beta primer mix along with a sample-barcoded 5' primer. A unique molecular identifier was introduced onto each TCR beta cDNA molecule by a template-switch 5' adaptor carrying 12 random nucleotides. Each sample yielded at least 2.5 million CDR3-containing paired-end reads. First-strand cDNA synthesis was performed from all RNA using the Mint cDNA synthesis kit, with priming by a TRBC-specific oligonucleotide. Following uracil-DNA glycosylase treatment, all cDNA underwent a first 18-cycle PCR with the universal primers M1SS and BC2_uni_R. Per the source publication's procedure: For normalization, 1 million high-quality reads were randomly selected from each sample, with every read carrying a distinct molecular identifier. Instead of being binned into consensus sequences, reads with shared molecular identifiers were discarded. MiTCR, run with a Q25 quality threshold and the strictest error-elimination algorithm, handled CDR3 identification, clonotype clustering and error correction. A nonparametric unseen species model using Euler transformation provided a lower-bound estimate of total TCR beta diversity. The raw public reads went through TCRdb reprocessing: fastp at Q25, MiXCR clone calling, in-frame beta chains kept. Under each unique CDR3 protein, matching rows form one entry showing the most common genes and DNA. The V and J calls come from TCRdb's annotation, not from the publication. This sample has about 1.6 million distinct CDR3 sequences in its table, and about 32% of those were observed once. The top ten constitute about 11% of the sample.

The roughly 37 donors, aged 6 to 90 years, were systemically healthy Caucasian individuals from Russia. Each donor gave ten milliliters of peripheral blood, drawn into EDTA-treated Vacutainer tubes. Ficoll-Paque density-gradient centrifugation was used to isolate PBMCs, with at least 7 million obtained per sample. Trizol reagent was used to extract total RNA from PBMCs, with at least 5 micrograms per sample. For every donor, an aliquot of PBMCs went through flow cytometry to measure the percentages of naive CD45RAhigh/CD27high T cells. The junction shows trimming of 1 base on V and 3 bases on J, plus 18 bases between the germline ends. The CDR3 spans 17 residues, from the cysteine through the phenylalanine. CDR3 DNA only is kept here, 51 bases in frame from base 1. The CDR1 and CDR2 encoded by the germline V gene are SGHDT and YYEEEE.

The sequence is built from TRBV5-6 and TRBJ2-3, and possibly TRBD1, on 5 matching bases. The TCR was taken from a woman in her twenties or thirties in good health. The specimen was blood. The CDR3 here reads CASSLLGAKMGTDTQYF. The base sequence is TGTGCCAGCAGCTTGCTAGGGGCCAAAATGGGGACAGATACGCAGTATTTT.